The rows below give T cell receptor beta chains drawn from one sample of a study of control samples from healthy donors and cancer patients. Generated by immunoSEQ multiplex PCR, the TCRdb table keeps only in-frame clones and is missing some. Here the sample spans 8,500 to 11,000 clones, under 95% being singletons. Sample: PBMCs. These receptors originate from a man between 60 and 70 years old with colorectal cancer. Both conserved end residues are part of each CDR3. D genes are given only for firm matches. Not every row has a clone size; where given, it reads once, few, many or a size class.

V gene	clone size	J gene	D gene	CDR3 protein	CDR3 DNA
TRBV7-9	-	TRBJ1-2	-	CASNLVGGGGGYTF	TGTGCCAGCAATCTAGTTGGAGGGGGTGGCGGCTACACCTTC
TRBV2	-	TRBJ1-5	-	CASSEDSGDQQPQHF	TGTGCCAGCAGTGAAGACTCGGGGGATCAACAGCCCCAGCATTTT
TRBV5-4	-	TRBJ1-2	-	CASSRGGAFEPYGYTF	TGTGCCAGCAGCCGGGGGGGGGCTTTTGAACCGTATGGCTACACCTTC
TRBV2	-	TRBJ2-3	-	CASVLEPLGDTQYF	TGTGCCAGCGTCCTCGAACCCCTCGGTGATACGCAGTATTTT
TRBV4-2	-	TRBJ2-4	TRBD2	CASSQDLAGEEIQYF	TGTGCCAGCAGCCAAGATTTAGCGGGGGAAGAGATTCAGTACTTC
TRBV5-3	once	TRBJ1-1	-	CARSLVWALMNTEAFF	TGTGCCAGAAGCTTGGTATGGGCCCTTATGAACACTGAAGCTTTCTTT
TRBV19	-	TRBJ1-1	TRBD1	CASSRQGELNTEAFF	TGTGCCAGTAGTCGTCAGGGGGAGCTGAACACTGAAGCTTTCTTT
TRBV27	once	TRBJ2-2	TRBD2	CASTPLGLAGNTGELFF	TGTGCCAGCACACCCTTGGGACTAGCGGGGAACACCGGGGAGCTGTTTTTT
TRBV4-1	-	TRBJ1-5	-	CASSQDNLGDQPQHF	TGCGCCAGCAGCCAAGATAACTTAGGGGATCAGCCCCAGCATTTT
TRBV7-2	-	TRBJ1-5	-	CASSLFAGYGQPQHF	TGTGCCAGCAGCTTATTTGCAGGTTACGGACAGCCCCAGCATTTT
TRBV5-1	-	TRBJ1-2	-	CASSLVRGDGYTF	TGCGCCAGCAGCTTGGTCAGGGGCGATGGCTACACCTTC
TRBV7-2	once	TRBJ1-3	-	CASSLDSSGNTIYF	TGTGCCAGCAGCCTCGATTCCTCTGGAAACACCATATATTTT